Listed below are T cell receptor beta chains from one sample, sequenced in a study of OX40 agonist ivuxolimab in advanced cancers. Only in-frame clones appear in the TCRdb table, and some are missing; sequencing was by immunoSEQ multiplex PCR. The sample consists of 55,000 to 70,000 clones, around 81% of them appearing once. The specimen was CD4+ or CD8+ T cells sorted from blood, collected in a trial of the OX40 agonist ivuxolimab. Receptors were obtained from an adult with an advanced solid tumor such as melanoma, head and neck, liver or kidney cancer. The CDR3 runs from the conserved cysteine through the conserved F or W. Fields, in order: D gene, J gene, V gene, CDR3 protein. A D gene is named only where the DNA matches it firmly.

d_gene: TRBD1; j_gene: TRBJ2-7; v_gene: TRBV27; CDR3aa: CASSGDRAEQYF
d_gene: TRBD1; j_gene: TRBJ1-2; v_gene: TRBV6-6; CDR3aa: CASSYFGQGKGKGYTF
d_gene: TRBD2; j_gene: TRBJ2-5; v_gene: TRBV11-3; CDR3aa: CASSSGLAGVETQYF
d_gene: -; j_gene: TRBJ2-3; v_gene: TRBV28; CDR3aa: CASSLGGTRTDTQYF
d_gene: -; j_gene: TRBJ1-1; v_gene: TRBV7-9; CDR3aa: CASSLYLGADTEAFF
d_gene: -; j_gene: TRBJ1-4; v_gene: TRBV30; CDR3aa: CAWSAYNEKLFF
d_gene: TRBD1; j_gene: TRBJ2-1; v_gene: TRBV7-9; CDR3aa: CASSSDRDNYNEQFF
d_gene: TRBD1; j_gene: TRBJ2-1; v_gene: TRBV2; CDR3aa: CASSAPDRLGYNEQFF
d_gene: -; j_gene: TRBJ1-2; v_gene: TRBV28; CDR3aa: CASSSSSGGYGYTF
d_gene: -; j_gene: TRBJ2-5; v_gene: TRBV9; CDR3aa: CASSVEITSGEETQYF
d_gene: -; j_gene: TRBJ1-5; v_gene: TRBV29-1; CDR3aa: CSHSEDINQPQHF
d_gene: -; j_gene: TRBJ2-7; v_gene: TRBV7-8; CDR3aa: CASSSGTRHYEQYF
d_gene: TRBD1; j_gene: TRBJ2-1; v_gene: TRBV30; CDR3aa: CAWSRGTGFDEQFF
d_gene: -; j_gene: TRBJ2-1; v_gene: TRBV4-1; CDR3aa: CASSQENNEQFF
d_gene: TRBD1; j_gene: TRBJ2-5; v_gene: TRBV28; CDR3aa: CASSLTGTGGEQYF
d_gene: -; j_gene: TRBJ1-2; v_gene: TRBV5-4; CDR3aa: CASRTETSNYGYTF
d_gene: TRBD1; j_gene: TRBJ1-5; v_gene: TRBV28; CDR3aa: CASSLADRVPGGNQPQHF
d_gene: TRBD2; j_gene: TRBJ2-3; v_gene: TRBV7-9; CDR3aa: CASSDGLAGLLDTQYF
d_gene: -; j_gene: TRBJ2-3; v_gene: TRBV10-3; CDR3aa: CAISEDGSTDTQYF
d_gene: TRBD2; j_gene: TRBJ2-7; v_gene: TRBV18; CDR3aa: CASSPPREMGEQYF
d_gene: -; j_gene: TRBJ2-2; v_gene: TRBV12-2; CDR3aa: CASRLERAGHTNTGELFF
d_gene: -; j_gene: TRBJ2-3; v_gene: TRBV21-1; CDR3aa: CALRVFNTDTQYF
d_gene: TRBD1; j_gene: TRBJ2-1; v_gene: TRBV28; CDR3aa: CASSFSGGKINEQFF
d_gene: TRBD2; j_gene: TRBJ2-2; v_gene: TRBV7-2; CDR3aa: CASSLRGGNTGELFF
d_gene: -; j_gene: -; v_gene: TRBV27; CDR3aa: CASSYPPSRISYEQYF
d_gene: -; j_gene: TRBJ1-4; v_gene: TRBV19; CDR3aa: CASRPRELNEKLFF
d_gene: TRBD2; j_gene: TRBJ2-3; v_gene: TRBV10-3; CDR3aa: CAISPLVAGGMGDTQYF
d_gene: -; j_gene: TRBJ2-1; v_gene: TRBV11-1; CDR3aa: CASSSEAYNEQFF
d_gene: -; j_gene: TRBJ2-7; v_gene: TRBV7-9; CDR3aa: CASSLDRHRYEQYF
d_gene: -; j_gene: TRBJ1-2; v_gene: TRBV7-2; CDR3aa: CASAPSSDYGYTF
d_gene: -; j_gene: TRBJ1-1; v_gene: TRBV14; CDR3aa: CASSHEGYTEAFF
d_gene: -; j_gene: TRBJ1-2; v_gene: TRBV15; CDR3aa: CATSRDKNYGYTF
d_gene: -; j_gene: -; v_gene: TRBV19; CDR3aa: CASSIDPGPTYEQYF
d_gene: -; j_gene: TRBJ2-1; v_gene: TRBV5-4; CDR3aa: CASSLDQQARYNEQFF
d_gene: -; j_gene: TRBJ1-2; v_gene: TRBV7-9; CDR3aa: CASRAGFMDYGYTF
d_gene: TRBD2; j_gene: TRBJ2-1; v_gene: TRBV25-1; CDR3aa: CASSEGRLAGGEQFF